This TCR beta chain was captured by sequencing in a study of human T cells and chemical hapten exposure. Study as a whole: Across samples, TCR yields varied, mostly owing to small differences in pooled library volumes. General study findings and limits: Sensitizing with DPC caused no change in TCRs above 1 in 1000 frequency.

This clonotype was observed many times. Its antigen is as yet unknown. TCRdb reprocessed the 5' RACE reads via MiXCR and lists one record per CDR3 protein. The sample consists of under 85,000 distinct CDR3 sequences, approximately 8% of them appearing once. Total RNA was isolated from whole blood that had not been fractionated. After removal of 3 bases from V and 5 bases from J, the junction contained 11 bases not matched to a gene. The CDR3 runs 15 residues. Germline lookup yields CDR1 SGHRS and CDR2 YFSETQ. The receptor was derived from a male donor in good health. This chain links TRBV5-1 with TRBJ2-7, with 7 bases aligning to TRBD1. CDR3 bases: TGCGCCAGCAGCTCGCCGGGACAGAGGACCCACGAGCAGTACTTC. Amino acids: CASSSPGQRTHEQYF.